This passage covers 24 T cell receptor beta chains from one sample sequenced in a study of Ad26.COV2.S vaccination and SARS-CoV-2 variants. The sample's treatment: roughly 18 received Ad26.COV2.S at low or high dose, single or two shots; about 5 received placebo; per-sample allocation not given. Collection of the samples took place on day 63 after the first injection of vaccine or placebo. The assay was immunoSEQ multiplex PCR, and TCRdb's table has in-frame clones only and misses some. The sample records about 350,000 clones, approximately 90% being singletons. This material consisted of peripheral blood, taken in a trial of Ad26.COV2.S vaccine versus placebo. Receptor source: a person aged 18-65 years who received the Ad26.COV2.S COVID-19 vaccine or a placebo.

This clone was detected once. This rearrangement joins TRBV6-1 to TRBJ1-1; D gene ambiguous. Between the trimmed V and J ends, which lost 3 bases and 5 bases, there was a span of 13 bases. Germline lookup yields CDR1 MNHNS and CDR2 SASEGT. The length of the CDR3 is 14 residues. The CDR3 sequence: CASSDTPSWTEAFF. CDR3 nucleotides: TGTGCCAGCAGTGATACACCGAGTTGGACTGAAGCTTTCTTT.

The rearrangement links TRBV11-2 to TRBJ2-2; possible D gene TRBD1, 5 bases. CDR1 SGHAT and CDR2 FQNNGV come from the germline V gene. The CDR3 has 15 amino acids. The germline V and J ends were trimmed by 5 bases and 4 bases, with 14 bases remaining between them. CDR3 DNA sequence: TGTGCCAGCAGCGTTAGATCGACAGCCACCGGGGAGCTGTTTTTT. Translation gives CASSVRSTATGELFF.

A single count supports this clone. The chain has TRBV4-2 and TRBJ2-1; 7 nucleotides agree with TRBD2. Germline CDR1 is LGHNA and CDR2 is YNFKEQ. V shed 0 bases and J 13 bases; nucleotides not matched to a gene: 9. The CDR3 runs 14 residues. As DNA, the CDR3 is TGTGCCAGCAGCCAAGAGGGACTACCACACGCCCAGTTCTTC. It specifies CASSQEGLPHAQFF.

The V call is TRBV6-5, the J call TRBJ2-1; 7 nucleotides match TRBD2. From germline, CDR1 is MNHEY and CDR2 SVGAGI. V shed 7 bases and J 7 bases; nucleotides not matched to a gene: 10. The CDR3 consists of 14 residues. CDR3 amino acids: CASTLGGGGNEQFF. The CDR3 nucleotides are TGTGCCAGCACCCTAGGCGGGGGTGGGAATGAGCAGTTCTTC.

The sample holds a few counts of this clone. The sample has other DNA sequences that encode this CDR3 too. The gene calls are TRBV9 and TRBJ1-1; D is uncertain. CDR1 is SGDLS and CDR2 is YYNGEE in the germline V gene. The V and J ends lost 0 bases and 1 base respectively, with 4 bases between them. This CDR3 comprises 13 residues. The chain's CDR3 is CASSVAGNTEAFF. The CDR3 nucleotides read TGTGCCAGCAGCGTAGCCGGGAACACTGAAGCTTTCTTT.

V and J are TRBV19 and TRBJ1-6, with a possible D match to TRBD1 (5 bases). With 6 bases removed from V and 0 bases from J, the gap between germline ends came to 9 bases. The germline CDR1 and CDR2 sequences are LNHDA and SQIVND (reference sequence). This CDR3 is built from 15 residues. CDR3 in amino acids: CASRKGSSYNSPLHF. The CDR3 nucleotides read TGTGCCAGTAGAAAGGGGAGCTCCTATAATTCACCCCTCCACTTT.

This clone was seen just once. This chain joins TRBV7-2 and TRBJ2-1, with 12 bases aligning to TRBD2. The CDR3 runs to 16 residues. V gave up 0 bases and J gave up 7 bases; unmatched junction bases: 4. Germline V gene lookup returns CDR1 SGHTA and CDR2 FQGNSA. CDR3 protein: CASSLAASGRGNEQFF. The CDR3 nucleotides read TGTGCCAGCAGCTTAGCCGCTAGCGGGAGGGGAAATGAGCAGTTCTTC.

This clone appeared a few times. The chain combines TRBV27 with TRBJ2-7, with 12 bases matching TRBD2. Germline CDR1 is MNHEY and CDR2 is SMNVEV (reference sequence). With V trimmed by 5 bases and J by 3 bases, 5 bases remained unmatched. The CDR3 sequence is 15 residues long. CDR3 residues: CASSIGLAGSYEQYF. The CDR3 bases are TGTGCCAGCAGTATAGGACTAGCGGGAAGCTACGAGCAGTACTTC.

This clone was detected once. This chain links TRBV5-1 with TRBJ2-5; D possibly corresponds to TRBD2 (5 bases). V lost 0 bases and J 2 bases, leaving 11 bases between the germline ends. The CDR3 contains 15 residues. Germline CDR1 reads SGHRS; CDR2 reads YFSETQ. The CDR3 DNA is TGCGCCAGCAGCTTGGTTGGAGGCATTCAAGAGACCCAGTACTTC. It specifies CASSLVGGIQETQYF.

This clone was observed a single time. The chain employs TRBV2 and TRBJ2-3; 10 bases are shared with TRBD2. The CDR3 is 17 amino acids. The germline V gene encodes CDR1 SNHLY and CDR2 FYNNEI. V dropped 5 bases and J dropped 2; count of bases not matched to a gene: 10. CDR3 residues: CASSPLIAGGYTDTQYF. The CDR3 DNA sequence: TGTGCCAGCAGTCCACTTATAGCGGGGGGTTACACAGATACGCAGTATTTT.

The rearrangement joins TRBV7-9 to TRBJ2-1; D is uncertain. Germline values: CDR1 SEHNR, CDR2 FQNEAQ (reference sequence). V was clipped by 7 bases and J by 8 bases, with 9 bases between them. The CDR3 is 11 residues long. In nucleotides, the CDR3 is TGTGCCAGCACCCCTGGAGATGAGCAGTTCTTC. It yields the protein CASTPGDEQFF.

Here the CDR3 DNA reads TGCGCCAGCAGCCAAGGTCCGGGACAGGGCGGATTCGGCTACACCTTC. It is translated as CASSQGPGQGGFGYTF. This chain connects TRBV4-1 to TRBJ1-2; 9 bases line up with TRBD1. Trimming cost V 1 base and J 8 bases; bases outside gene matches: 11. This CDR3 is 16 amino acids long. CDR1 and CDR2 from the germline V gene are MGHRA and YSYEKL.

The chain joins TRBV27 to TRBJ2-7; a weak D match, TRBD2 (6 bases). Trimming removed 10 bases from V and 0 bases from J, with 10 bases in between. Germline V lookup: CDR1 MNHEY, CDR2 SMNVEV (reference sequence). This CDR3 is 12 amino acids long. The CDR3 sequence is CATRGNSYEQYF. Here the CDR3 DNA reads TGTGCCACCCGGGGGAACTCCTACGAGCAGTACTTC.

The CDR3 DNA reads TGTGCCAGCAGCCCTCGACAGGGGGCGATTCCCCACGAGCAGTACTTC. Protein product: CASSPRQGAIPHEQYF. The chain has TRBV7-8 and TRBJ2-7; TRBD1 aligns across 10 bases. The CDR3 length is 16 residues. CDR1 is SGHVS and CDR2 is FQNEAQ in the germline V gene. V lost 5 bases and J lost 5; bases outside the gene matches: 12.

This clone was seen more than once but under ten times. This specimen includes other DNA sequences encoding the same CDR3. The gene calls are TRBV29-1 and TRBJ2-7; TRBD1 aligns across 10 bases. The CDR3 totals 12 residues. The J segment lost 4 bases and the V segment lost 5 bases, leaving 2 bases of the junction unmatched. From germline, CDR1 is SQVTM and CDR2 ANQGSEA. The CDR3 DNA sequence: TGCAGCGTTCGGGACAGGGGTTACGAGCAGTACTTC. It translates to CSVRDRGYEQYF.

J is TRBJ1-3 and V is TRBV28, with 9 bases identical to TRBD1. The germline gives CDR1 MDHEN, CDR2 SYDVKM. The V segment lost 6 bases and the J segment 0 bases; nucleotides outside the gene matches: 9. The CDR3 covers 17 residues. The CDR3 sequence: CASSTHSGQGSGNTIYF. In nucleotides, the CDR3 is TGTGCCAGCAGCACCCATTCGGGACAGGGCTCTGGAAACACCATATATTTT. Variable domain in full (rest from reference TRBV28 and TRBJ1-3): DVKVTQSSRYLVKRTGEKVFLECVQDMDHENMFWYRQDPGLGLRLIYFSYDVKMKEKGDIPEGYSVSREKKERFSLILESASTNQTSMYLCASSTHSGQGSGNTIYFGEGSWLTVV.

This sequence joins TRBV29-1 and TRBJ1-3; possible D gene TRBD1, 5 bases. CDR1 SQVTM and CDR2 ANQGSEA come from the germline V gene. V was shortened by 0 bases and J by 0 bases, with 12 bases between the two germline ends. The CDR3 is made up of 16 amino acids. CDR3 sequence: CSVEDRTGVSGNTIYF. CDR3 nucleotide sequence: TGCAGCGTTGAAGACCGTACAGGTGTCTCTGGAAACACCATATATTTT.

This clone was counted between two and nine times. The chain joins TRBV27 to TRBJ1-3; D remains ambiguous. The V gene's germline CDR1 is MNHEY and CDR2 SMNVEV (reference sequence). V gave up 2 bases and J gave up 2 bases, with 7 bases separating them. CDR3 size: 14 residues. CDR3 sequence (DNA): TGTGCCAGCAGTTTAACGGCAACTGGAAACACCATATATTTT. It yields the protein CASSLTATGNTIYF.

The sample holds one count of this clone. The genes are TRBV15 and TRBJ1-5; no clear D. The CDR3 runs to 14 residues. V lost 1 base, J lost 6 bases, and 10 bases lay in between. Germline CDR1 reads LNHNV; CDR2 reads YYDKDF (reference sequence). CDR3 protein: CATSRGHEGQPQHF. The DNA for the CDR3 is TGTGCCACCAGCAGAGGGCACGAGGGTCAGCCCCAGCATTTT.

As regards this clone: Different DNA sequences within this sample yield the same CDR3. The rearrangement uses TRBV27 and TRBJ1-1, with no clear D. The CDR3 contains 13 residues. Germline V gives CDR1 MNHEY, CDR2 SMNVEV (reference sequence). Trimming removed 3 bases at V and 1 base at J, with 6 bases between. CDR3 nucleotides: TGTGCCAGCAGTTTCCGAGAGAACACTGAAGCTTTCTTT. Amino acids: CASSFRENTEAFF.

This clone was seen only once. The chain carries TRBV5-1 and TRBJ2-5; 7 bases match TRBD1. Per the germline V gene, CDR1 is SGHRS and CDR2 is YFSETQ. The CDR3 consists of 16 residues. V lost 4 bases and J lost 2; bases outside the gene matches: 11. CDR3 sequence reads: CASSPRTGVSQETQYF. CDR3 bases: TGCGCCAGCAGCCCGAGAACAGGGGTTTCGCAAGAGACCCAGTACTTC. Drawing the rest from reference TRBV5-1 and TRBJ2-5, the complete variable domain is KAGVTQTPRYLIKTRGQQVTLSCSPISGHRSVSWYQQTPGQGLQFLFEYFSETQRNKGNFPGRFSGRQFSNSRSEMNVSTLELGDSALYLCASSPRTGVSQETQYFGPGTRLLVL.

The chain has TRBV19 and TRBJ1-1, with no clear D. The length of the CDR3 is 14 residues. V was cut by 5 bases and J by 1 base, with 11 bases left in between. In germline, CDR1 is LNHDA, CDR2 SQIVND (reference sequence). CDR3 coding DNA: TGTGCCAGTAGTGCCCAGCAGAAGAACACTGAAGCTTTCTTT. Amino acids: CASSAQQKNTEAFF.

The chain recombines TRBV10-3 with TRBJ2-5, with 8 positions matching TRBD2. The CDR3 sequence is 13 residues long. The germline gives CDR1 ENHRY, CDR2 SYGVKD. The trim removed 6 bases at V and 3 bases at J, leaving 3 bases unmatched. The CDR3 region is CAIRGAGEETQYF. CDR3 DNA sequence: TGTGCCATCAGGGGAGCGGGGGAAGAGACCCAGTACTTC.

The chain joins TRBV5-6 to TRBJ1-6, with 9 bases identical to TRBD1. CDR1 and CDR2 from the germline V gene are SGHDT and YYEEEE. There are 16 residues in the CDR3. Germline trimming cut 2 bases from V and 5 bases from J; bases unmatched to any gene: 5. CDR3 nucleotides: TGTGCCAGCAGCTTTACAGGGGGCGGTGATAATTCACCCCTCCACTTT. Translating gives CASSFTGGGDNSPLHF.